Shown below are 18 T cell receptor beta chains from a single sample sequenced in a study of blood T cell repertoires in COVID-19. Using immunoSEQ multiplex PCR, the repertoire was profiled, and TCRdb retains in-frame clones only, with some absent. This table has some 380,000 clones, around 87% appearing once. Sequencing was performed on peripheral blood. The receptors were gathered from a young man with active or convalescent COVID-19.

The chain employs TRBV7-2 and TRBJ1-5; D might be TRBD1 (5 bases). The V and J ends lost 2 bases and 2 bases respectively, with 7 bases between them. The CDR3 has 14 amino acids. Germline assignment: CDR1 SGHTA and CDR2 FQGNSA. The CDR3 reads CASSLLGGNQPQHF. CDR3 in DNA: TGTGCCAGCAGCTTATTAGGGGGCAATCAGCCCCAGCATTTT.

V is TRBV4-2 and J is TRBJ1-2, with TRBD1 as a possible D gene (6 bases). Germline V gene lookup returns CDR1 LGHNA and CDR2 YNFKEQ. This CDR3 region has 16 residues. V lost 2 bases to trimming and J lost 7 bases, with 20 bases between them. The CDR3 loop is CASSQPLLGGESGYTF. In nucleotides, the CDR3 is TGTGCCAGCAGCCAACCCCTTTTAGGGGGAGAGAGTGGCTACACCTTC.

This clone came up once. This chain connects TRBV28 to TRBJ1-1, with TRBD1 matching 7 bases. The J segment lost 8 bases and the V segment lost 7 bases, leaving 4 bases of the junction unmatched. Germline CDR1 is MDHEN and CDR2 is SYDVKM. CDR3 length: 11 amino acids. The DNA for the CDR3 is TGTGCCAGCATTACAGGGGAGGAAGCTTTCTTT. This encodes CASITGEEAFF.

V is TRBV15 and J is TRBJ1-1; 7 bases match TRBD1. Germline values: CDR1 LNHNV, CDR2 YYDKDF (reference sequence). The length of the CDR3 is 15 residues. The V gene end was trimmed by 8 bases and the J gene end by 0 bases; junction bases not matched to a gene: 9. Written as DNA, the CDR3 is TGTGCCACCGCATCTCGGACAGGCCTGAACACTGAAGCTTTCTTT. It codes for CATASRTGLNTEAFF.

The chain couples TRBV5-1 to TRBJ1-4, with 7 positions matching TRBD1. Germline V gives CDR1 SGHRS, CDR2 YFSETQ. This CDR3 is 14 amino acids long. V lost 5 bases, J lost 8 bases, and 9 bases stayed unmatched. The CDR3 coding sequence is TGCGCCAGCAGGGAGGGGGCGATTGGAGAAAAACTGTTTTTT. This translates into CASREGAIGEKLFF.

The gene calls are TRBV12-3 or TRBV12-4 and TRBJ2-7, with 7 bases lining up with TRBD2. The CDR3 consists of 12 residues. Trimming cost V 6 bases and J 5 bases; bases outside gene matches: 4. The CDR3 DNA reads TGTGCCAGCAGGGGACTAATCGACGAGCAGTACTTC. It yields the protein CASRGLIDEQYF.

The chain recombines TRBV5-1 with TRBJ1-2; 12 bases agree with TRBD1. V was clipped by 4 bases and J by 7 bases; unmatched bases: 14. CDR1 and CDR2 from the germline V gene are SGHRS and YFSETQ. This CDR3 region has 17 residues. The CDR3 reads CASSMLPSGTGGSGYTF. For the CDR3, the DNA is TGCGCCAGCAGCATGCTCCCGTCCGGGACAGGGGGCTCTGGCTACACCTTC.

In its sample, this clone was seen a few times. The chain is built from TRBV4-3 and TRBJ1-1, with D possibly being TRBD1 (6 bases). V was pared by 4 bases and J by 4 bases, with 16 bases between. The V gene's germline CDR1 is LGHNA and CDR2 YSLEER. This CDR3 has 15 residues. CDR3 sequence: CASSPGAGGGTEAFF. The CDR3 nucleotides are TGCGCCAGCAGCCCCGGGGCGGGAGGGGGCACTGAAGCTTTCTTT.

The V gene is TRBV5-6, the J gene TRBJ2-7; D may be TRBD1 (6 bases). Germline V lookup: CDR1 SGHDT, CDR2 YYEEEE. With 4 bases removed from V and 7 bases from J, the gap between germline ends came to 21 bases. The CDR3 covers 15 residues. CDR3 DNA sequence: TGTGCCAGCAGCCCGCCGGGGCAGGGGCTATGGGAGCAGTACTTC. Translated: CASSPPGQGLWEQYF.

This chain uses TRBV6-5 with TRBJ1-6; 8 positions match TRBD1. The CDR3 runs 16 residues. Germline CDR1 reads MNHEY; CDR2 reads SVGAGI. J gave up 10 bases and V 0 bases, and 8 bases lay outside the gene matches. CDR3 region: CASSYSVAGGNSPLHF. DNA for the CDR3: TGTGCCAGCAGTTACTCAGTCGCAGGGGGCAACTCACCCCTCCACTTT.

DNA of the CDR3: TGCGCCAGCAGCCGGGGGACAGGGCCCATCTACGAGCAGTACTTC. Translation: CASSRGTGPIYEQYF. This rearrangement joins TRBV5-1 to TRBJ2-7; 9 nucleotides agree with TRBD1. V lost 4 bases, J lost 3 bases, and 8 bases stayed unmatched. Germline V CDR1 and CDR2: SGHRS, YFSETQ. The CDR3 loop spans 15 amino acids. The entire variable domain, with the rest obtained from reference TRBV5-1 and TRBJ2-7, is as follows: KAGVTQTPRYLIKTRGQQVTLSCSPISGHRSVSWYQQTPGQGLQFLFEYFSETQRNKGNFPGRFSGRQFSNSRSEMNVSTLELGDSALYLCASSRGTGPIYEQYFGPGTRLTVT.

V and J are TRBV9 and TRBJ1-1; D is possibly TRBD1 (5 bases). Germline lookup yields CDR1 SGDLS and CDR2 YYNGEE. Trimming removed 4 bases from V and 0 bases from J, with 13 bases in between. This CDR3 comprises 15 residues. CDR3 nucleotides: TGTGCCAGCAGCTCTACAGACAGTTTGAACACTGAAGCTTTCTTT. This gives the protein CASSSTDSLNTEAFF.

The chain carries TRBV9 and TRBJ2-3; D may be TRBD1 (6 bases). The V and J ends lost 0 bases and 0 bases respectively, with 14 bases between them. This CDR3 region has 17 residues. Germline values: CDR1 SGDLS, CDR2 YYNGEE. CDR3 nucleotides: TGTGCCAGCAGCGTAGCCCTTACAGGGCCCAGCACAGATACGCAGTATTTT. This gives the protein CASSVALTGPSTDTQYF.

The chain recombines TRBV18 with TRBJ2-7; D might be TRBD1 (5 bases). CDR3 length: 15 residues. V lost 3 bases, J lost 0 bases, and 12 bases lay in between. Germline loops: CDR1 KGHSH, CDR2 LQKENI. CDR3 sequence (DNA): TGTGCCAGCTCACCCGGACAAGTTAACTCCTACGAGCAGTACTTC. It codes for CASSPGQVNSYEQYF.

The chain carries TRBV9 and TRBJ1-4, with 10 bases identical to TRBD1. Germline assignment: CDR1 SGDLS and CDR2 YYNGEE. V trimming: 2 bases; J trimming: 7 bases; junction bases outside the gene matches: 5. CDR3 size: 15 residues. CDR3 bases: TGTGCCAGCAGCGTGGGGACAGGGGAATTTGAAAAACTGTTTTTT. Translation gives CASSVGTGEFEKLFF.

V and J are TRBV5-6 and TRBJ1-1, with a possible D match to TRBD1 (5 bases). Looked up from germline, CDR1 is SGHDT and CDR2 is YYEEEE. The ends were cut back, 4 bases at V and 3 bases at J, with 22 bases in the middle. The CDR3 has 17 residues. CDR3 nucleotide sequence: TGTGCCAGCAGCCTCTTCAGCAGGGCGGCTCGAGACACTGAAGCTTTCTTT. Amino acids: CASSLFSRAARDTEAFF.

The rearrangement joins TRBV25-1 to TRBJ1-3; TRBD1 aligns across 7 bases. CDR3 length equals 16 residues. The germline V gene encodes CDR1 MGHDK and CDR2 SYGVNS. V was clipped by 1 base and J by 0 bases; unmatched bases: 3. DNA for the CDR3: TGTGCCAGCAGTGAATTTAGGGGGCCCTCTGGAAACACCATATATTTT. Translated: CASSEFRGPSGNTIYF.

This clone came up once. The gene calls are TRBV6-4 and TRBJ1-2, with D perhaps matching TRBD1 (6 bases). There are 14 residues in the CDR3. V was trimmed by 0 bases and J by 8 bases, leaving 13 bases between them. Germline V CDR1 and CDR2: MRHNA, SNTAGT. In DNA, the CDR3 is TGTGCCAGCAGTGACTCAGCAGGGGTTGGGGGCTACACCTTC. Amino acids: CASSDSAGVGGYTF.